This TCR beta chain was profiled in a study of shared clonotypes between healthy human individuals. CD8 cells classed as naive were CD45RO-negative and positively selected for CCR7, excluding terminally differentiated effector memory CD45RA+ cells. The protocol was immunoSEQ multiplex PCR, while the TCRdb copy is restricted to in-frame clones and leaves out a portion. The table records roughly 2 million clones, less than 95% of them present only once. The CDR3 is 16 residues long. V was clipped by 2 bases and J by 0 bases, with 11 bases between them. Looked up from germline, CDR1 is GTSNPN and CDR2 is SVGIG (reference sequence).

Sequencing was done on a sample of naive CD8+ T cells sorted from blood. The V gene is TRBV30, the J gene TRBJ2-6, with D perhaps given as TRBD1 or TRBD2 (5 bases each). This clonotype originated in a man between 18 and 35 years old in good health. DNA for the CDR3: TGTGCCTGGAGTACCGGGACGGACTCTGGGGCCAACGTCCTGACTTTC. This encodes CAWSTGTDSGANVLTF.